This T cell receptor beta chain derives from a study of shared clonotypes between healthy human individuals. This clone was counted a few times. The CDR3 consists of 15 residues. The J segment lost 2 bases and the V segment lost 2 bases, leaving 4 bases of the junction unmatched. The V gene's germline CDR1 is SNHLY and CDR2 FYNNEI. In the sorted-subset replicate PCRs, around 0.2 ug DNA, around 30,000 T cell genomes, was used. The table came from immunoSEQ multiplex PCR; TCRdb's copy has only in-frame clones and leaves some out. The data contain approximately 2.3 million clones, approximately 93% of them seen just once; the ten biggest clones take up approximately 0.4%.

V is TRBV2 and J is TRBJ1-1; 8 bases are a match to TRBD1. This sequence originates from a man aged 18 to 35 in good health. Some clones in this sample may be carry-over from other donors' samples. Input material: naive CD4+ T cells from PBMCs. Subset described: CD45RA+ positively selected. This CDR3 is CASSELTGDNTEAFF. Here the CDR3 DNA reads TGTGCCAGCAGTGAATTGACAGGGGACAACACTGAAGCTTTCTTT. Variable domain in full (rest from reference TRBV2 and TRBJ1-1): EPEVTQTPSHQVTQMGQEVILRCVPISNHLYFYWYRQILGQKVEFLVSFYNNEISEKSEIFDDQFSVERPDGSNFTLKIRSTKLEDSAMYFCASSELTGDNTEAFFGQGTRLTVV.